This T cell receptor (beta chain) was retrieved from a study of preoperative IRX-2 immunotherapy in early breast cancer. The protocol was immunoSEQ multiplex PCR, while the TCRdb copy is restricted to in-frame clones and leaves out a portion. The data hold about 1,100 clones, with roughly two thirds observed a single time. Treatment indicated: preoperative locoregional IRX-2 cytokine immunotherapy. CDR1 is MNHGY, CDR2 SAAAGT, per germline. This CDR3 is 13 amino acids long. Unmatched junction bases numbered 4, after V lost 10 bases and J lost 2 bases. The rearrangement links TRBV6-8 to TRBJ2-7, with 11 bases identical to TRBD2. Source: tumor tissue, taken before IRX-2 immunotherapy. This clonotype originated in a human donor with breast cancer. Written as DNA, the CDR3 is TGTGCCACCGGGACTAGCGGAACCTACGAGCAGTACTTC. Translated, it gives CATGTSGTYEQYF.